A single sample gave rise to the 18 T cell receptor beta chains below, sequenced in a study of blood T cell repertoires in COVID-19. Method: immunoSEQ multiplex PCR; TCRdb's copy keeps in-frame clones and lacks some. This table holds some 87,000 clones, around 85% found once. Input material: peripheral blood. The source is a woman aged 65 to 85 with active or convalescent COVID-19.

This clone was seen only a few times. This chain joins TRBV7-9 and TRBJ1-3, with D perhaps TRBD1 (6 bases). CDR1 and CDR2 from the germline V gene are SEHNR and FQNEAQ (reference sequence). The V end lost 5 bases, the J end lost 8 bases, and 25 bases lay between the germline ends. CDR3 length: 17 amino acids. Here the CDR3 DNA reads TGTGCCAGCAGCCCCCGTTACAGGGTATCGTTGGGGCACACCATATATTTT. It specifies CASSPRYRVSLGHTIYF.

The rearrangement joins TRBV3-1 (or the pseudogene TRBV3-2) to TRBJ2-5, with D hard to call. The V end was cut by 3 bases, the J end by 1 base, with 6 bases between. Per the germline V gene, CDR1 is LGHDT and CDR2 is YNNKEL (reference sequence). There are 13 residues in the CDR3. CDR3 nucleotide sequence: TGTGCCAGCAGCCACAGTGTCCAAGAGACCCAGTACTTC. This codes for CASSHSVQETQYF.

The chain recombines TRBV7-2 with TRBJ1-4; possible D gene TRBD1, 5 bases. Germline loops: CDR1 SGHTA, CDR2 FQGNSA. Trimming removed 2 bases at V and 3 bases at J, with 16 bases between. This CDR3 is built from 17 residues. CDR3 DNA sequence: TGTGCCAGCAGCTTAAGGGGACGGGAGAGTGCTAATGAAAAACTGTTTTTT. This translates into CASSLRGRESANEKLFF.

The chain combines TRBV6-4 with TRBJ1-2; a weak D match, TRBD1 (6 bases). Deletions cut 5 bases from V and 7 bases from J, with 14 bases between. Per the germline V gene, CDR1 is MRHNA and CDR2 is SNTAGT. CDR3 size: 13 residues. The CDR3 DNA reads TGTGCCAGCAGTCCAGGGGCAAGGGGTGGCTACACCTTC. Protein sequence: CASSPGARGGYTF.

This clone was seen once. The chain recombines TRBV23-1 with TRBJ1-3, with TRBD1 as a possible D gene (5 bases). TRBV23-1 is annotated as an ORF whose role is uncertain. CDR3 length: 16 residues. Trimming stripped 8 bases from V and 0 bases from J, with 17 bases between. The CDR3 reads CASPRVGTSSGNTIYF. The CDR3 bases are TGCGCCAGCCCCCGAGTAGGGACTAGCTCTGGAAACACCATATATTTT.

The chain combines TRBV5-1 with TRBJ1-2, with TRBD1 matching 11 bases. This CDR3 spans 15 amino acids. V lost 6 bases and J lost 4; bases outside the gene matches: 8. From germline, CDR1 is SGHRS and CDR2 YFSETQ. DNA for the CDR3: TGCGCCAGCAAACCCGGGACAGGGGGAGGCTATGGCTACACCTTC. It encodes CASKPGTGGGYGYTF. The complete variable domain, with remaining parts taken from reference TRBV5-1 and TRBJ1-2, reads KAGVTQTPRYLIKTRGQQVTLSCSPISGHRSVSWYQQTPGQGLQFLFEYFSETQRNKGNFPGRFSGRQFSNSRSEMNVSTLELGDSALYLCASKPGTGGGYGYTFGSGTRLTVV.

The chain links TRBV6-2 or TRBV6-3 to TRBJ1-1; no clear D. Per germline, CDR1 MNHEY and CDR2 SVGEGT. With 0 bases removed from V and 2 bases from J, the gap between germline ends came to 7 bases. The length of the CDR3 is 14 residues. The CDR3 reads CASSYSRRNTEAFF. The CDR3 DNA is TGTGCCAGCAGTTACTCCCGCAGAAACACTGAAGCTTTCTTT.

This chain joins TRBV3-1 (or the pseudogene TRBV3-2) and TRBJ1-1; TRBD1 matches at 7 bases. The CDR3 contains 11 residues. V shed 5 bases and J 11 bases; nucleotides not matched to a gene: 5. Germline CDR1 reads LGHDT; CDR2 reads YNNKEL (reference sequence). CDR3 in DNA: TGTGCCAGCAGCGTTACAGGGGAGGCTTTCTTT. Protein product: CASSVTGEAFF.

This sequence joins TRBV18 and TRBJ1-1; TRBD1 might be the D (6 bases). The CDR3 is 16 amino acids. V gave up 6 bases and J gave up 3 bases, with 20 bases separating them. Germline V lookup: CDR1 KGHSH, CDR2 LQKENI. In DNA form, the CDR3 reads TGTGCCAGCTCTCGCACAGGGATTACGTTCGACACTGAAGCTTTCTTT. Translation: CASSRTGITFDTEAFF.

This clone was detected only once. The genes are TRBV3-1 (or the pseudogene TRBV3-2) and TRBJ1-1, with 7 nucleotides matching TRBD1. CDR3 length: 17 amino acids. Germline CDR1 and CDR2: LGHDT and YNNKEL (reference sequence). V lost 4 bases and J lost 11; bases outside the gene matches: 22. Here the CDR3 DNA reads TGTGCCAGCAGCCGAAGGGACAGCATGGGCCCCCGGATGTTGGCTTTCTTT. Translated, it gives CASSRRDSMGPRMLAFF.

This chain joins TRBV5-4 and TRBJ1-3; a possible D gene is TRBD1 (6 bases). This CDR3 is 16 amino acids long. The V gene's germline CDR1 is SGHNT and CDR2 YYREEE (reference sequence). V lost 0 bases to trimming and J lost 2 bases, with 12 bases between them. CDR3 nucleotides: TGTGCCAGCAGCTTGGGCAGGGGTTCGGCTGGAAACACCATATATTTT. Its translation is CASSLGRGSAGNTIYF.

J is TRBJ2-2 and V is TRBV19; 9 bases agree with TRBD1. The CDR3 is 15 residues long. Trimming took 4 bases from V and 7 from J; bases not matched to a gene: 7. The germline V gene has CDR1 LNHDA and CDR2 SQIVND (reference sequence). Here the CDR3 DNA reads TGTGCCAGTAGTAGGCCGGGACAGGGAAGCGGGGAGCTGTTTTTT. This sequence encodes CASSRPGQGSGELFF.

This clone was seen a single time. The rearrangement joins TRBV28 to TRBJ1-1; D is possibly TRBD1 (6 bases). Trimming removed 5 bases from V and 5 bases from J, with 18 bases in between. The CDR3 runs 15 residues. Germline CDR1 MDHEN, CDR2 SYDVKM. CDR3 nucleotide sequence: TGTGCCAGCAGTCCGGAAGACAGGCGGTGGACTGAAGCTTTCTTT. Amino acids: CASSPEDRRWTEAFF.

This clone was seen only once. The chain joins TRBV10-3 to TRBJ1-5; 7 bases map to TRBD1. The J segment lost 4 bases and the V segment lost 10 bases, leaving 7 bases of the junction unmatched. Germline CDR1 is ENHRY and CDR2 is SYGVKD. The CDR3 runs to 13 residues. CDR3 region: CASRGQVNQPQHF. CDR3 nucleotide sequence: TGTGCCAGCAGAGGACAGGTTAATCAGCCCCAGCATTTT.

The chain uses TRBV3-1 (or the pseudogene TRBV3-2) and TRBJ1-1, with unresolved D. The germline gives CDR1 LGHDT, CDR2 YNNKEL (reference sequence). The CDR3 loop spans 14 amino acids. Trimming stripped 0 bases from V and 2 bases from J, with 7 bases between. CDR3 residues: CASSQDPVNTEAFF. Here the CDR3 DNA reads TGTGCCAGCAGCCAAGATCCAGTAAACACTGAAGCTTTCTTT.

V is TRBV7-2 and J is TRBJ2-2; maybe TRBD1 (5 bases). The germline V gene has CDR1 SGHTA and CDR2 FQGNSA. V was cut by 4 bases and J by 4 bases, with 13 bases left in between. The CDR3 is made up of 15 amino acids. The CDR3 loop is CASSWQGSSTGELFF. In nucleotides, the CDR3 is TGTGCCAGCAGCTGGCAGGGAAGTAGCACCGGGGAGCTGTTTTTT.

This chain links TRBV18 with TRBJ1-1; possibly TRBD1 for D (5 bases). V shed 2 bases and J shed 4 bases, with 17 bases lying between them. The germline V gene has CDR1 KGHSH and CDR2 LQKENI. The CDR3 length is 16 residues. CDR3 sequence (DNA): TGTGCCAGCTCACCAGCGCTCACAGGTTCGACCACTGAAGCTTTCTTT. This gives the protein CASSPALTGSTTEAFF.

This clone was seen once. The chain employs TRBV11-2 and TRBJ2-7, with D tentatively TRBD1 (6 bases). The germline gives CDR1 SGHAT, CDR2 FQNNGV. Trimming took off 5 bases at V and 3 bases at J, with 8 bases between the two ends. This CDR3 spans 12 amino acids. CDR3 sequence: CASSVQGYEQYF. CDR3 DNA sequence: TGTGCCAGCAGCGTACAGGGCTACGAGCAGTACTTC. Complete variable domain (other parts from reference TRBV11-2 and TRBJ2-7): EAGVAQSPRYKIIEKRQSVAFWCNPISGHATLYWYQQILGQGPKLLIQFQNNGVVDDSQLPKDRFSAERLKGVDSTLKIQPAKLEDSAVYLCASSVQGYEQYFGPGTRLTVT.